This T cell receptor beta chain was documented in a study of cytomegalovirus exposure and HLA in healthy donors. The assay was immunoSEQ multiplex PCR, and TCRdb's table has in-frame clones only and misses some. The sample records 100,000 to 150,000 clones, around nine tenths being singletons. The CDR3 totals 15 residues. With 0 bases removed from V and 7 bases from J, the gap between germline ends came to 13 bases. The germline V gene has CDR1 SGHTA and CDR2 FQGNSA. This TCR was recovered from a woman between 18 and 29 years old in good health and CMV-seronegative. This chain uses TRBV7-2 with TRBJ1-3; tentatively, D is TRBD1 (6 bases). The sample was PBMCs. For the CDR3, the DNA is TGTGCCAGCAGCTTAGCTGGCCAGGGGAGTAACACCATATATTTT. Translation gives CASSLAGQGSNTIYF.